This T cell receptor beta chain was sequenced for a study of cytomegalovirus exposure and HLA in healthy donors. PCR involved 60 Vbeta and 13 Jbeta primers. Data came from immunoSEQ multiplex PCR; TCRdb stores just in-frame clones and leaves some out. The listing contains over 100,000 clones. Germline CDR1 MDHEN, CDR2 SYDVKM. The V end lost 4 bases, the J end lost 4 bases, and 29 bases lay between the germline ends. The CDR3 spans 19 residues. The sample taken for sequencing was PBMCs. This TCR derives from a man younger than 30 in good health and CMV-seronegative. This sequence joins TRBV28 and TRBJ2-7; a weak D match, TRBD1 (6 bases). The CDR3 DNA reads as TGTGCCAGCAGTTACCCGCTCAGGGGTAATTTTCGGGGATATTACGAGCAGTACTTC. Amino acids: CASSYPLRGNFRGYYEQYF.